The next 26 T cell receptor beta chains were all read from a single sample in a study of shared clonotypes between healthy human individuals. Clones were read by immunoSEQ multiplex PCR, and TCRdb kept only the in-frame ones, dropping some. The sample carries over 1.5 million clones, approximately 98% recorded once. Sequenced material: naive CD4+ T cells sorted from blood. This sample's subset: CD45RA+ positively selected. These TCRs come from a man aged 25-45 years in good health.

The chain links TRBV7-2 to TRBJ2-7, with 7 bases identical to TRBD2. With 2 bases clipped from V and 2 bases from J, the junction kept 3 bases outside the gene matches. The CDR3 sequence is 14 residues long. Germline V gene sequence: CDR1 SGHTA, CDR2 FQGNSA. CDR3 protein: CASSLSGAAYEQYF. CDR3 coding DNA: TGTGCCAGCAGCTTAAGCGGGGCAGCCTACGAGCAGTACTTC. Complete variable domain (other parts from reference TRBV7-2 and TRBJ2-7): GAGVSQSPSNKVTEKGKDVELRCDPISGHTALYWYRQSLGQGLEFLIYFQGNSAPDKSGLPSDRFSAERTGGSVSTLTIQRTQQEDSAVYLCASSLSGAAYEQYFGPGTRLTVT.

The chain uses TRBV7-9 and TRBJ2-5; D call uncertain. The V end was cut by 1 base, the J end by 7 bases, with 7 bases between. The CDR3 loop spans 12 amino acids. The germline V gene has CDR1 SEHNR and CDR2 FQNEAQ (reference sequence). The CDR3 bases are TGTGCCAGCAGCTTAGAATTCGGGACCCAGTACTTC. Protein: CASSLEFGTQYF.

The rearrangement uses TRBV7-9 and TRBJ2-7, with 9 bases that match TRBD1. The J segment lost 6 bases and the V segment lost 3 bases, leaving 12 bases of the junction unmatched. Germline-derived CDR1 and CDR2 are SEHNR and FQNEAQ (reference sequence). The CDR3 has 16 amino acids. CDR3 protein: CASSFTAGTGSSEQYF. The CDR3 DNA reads TGTGCCAGCAGCTTTACCGCAGGGACAGGGTCGTCCGAGCAGTACTTC.

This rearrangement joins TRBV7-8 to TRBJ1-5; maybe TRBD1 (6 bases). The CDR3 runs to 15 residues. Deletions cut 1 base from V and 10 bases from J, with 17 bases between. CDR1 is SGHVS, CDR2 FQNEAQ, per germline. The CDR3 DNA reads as TGTGCCAGCAGCTTAGGTGGGGGCAAAGAACTTCCCCAGCATTTT. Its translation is CASSLGGGKELPQHF. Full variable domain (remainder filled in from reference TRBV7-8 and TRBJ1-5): GAGVSQSPRYKVAKRGQDVALRCDPISGHVSLFWYQQALGQGPEFLTYFQNEAQLDKSGLPSDRFFAERPEGSVSTLKIQRTQQEDSAVYLCASSLGGGKELPQHFGDGTRLSIL.

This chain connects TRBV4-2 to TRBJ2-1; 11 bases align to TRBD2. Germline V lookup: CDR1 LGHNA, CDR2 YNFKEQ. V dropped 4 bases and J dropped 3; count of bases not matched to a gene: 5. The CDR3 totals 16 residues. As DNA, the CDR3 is TGTGCCAGCAGCCCGAGACTAGCGGGGAGCTACAATGAGCAGTTCTTC. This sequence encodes CASSPRLAGSYNEQFF.

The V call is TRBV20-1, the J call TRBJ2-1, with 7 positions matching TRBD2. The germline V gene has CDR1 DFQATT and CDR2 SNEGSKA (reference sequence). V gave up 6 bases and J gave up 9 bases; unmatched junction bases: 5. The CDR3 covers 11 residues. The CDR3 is CSAGLVAEQFF. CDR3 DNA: TGCAGTGCAGGACTAGTCGCTGAGCAGTTCTTC.

The CDR3 DNA follows: TGTGCCTGGAGTGACGGGTACGCCTACGAGCAGTACTTC. It codes for CAWSDGYAYEQYF. V is TRBV30 and J is TRBJ2-7; D is ambiguous. The CDR3 has 13 residues. Trimming pared 1 base from V and 2 bases from J, leaving 9 bases between. From germline, CDR1 is GTSNPN and CDR2 SVGIG (reference sequence).

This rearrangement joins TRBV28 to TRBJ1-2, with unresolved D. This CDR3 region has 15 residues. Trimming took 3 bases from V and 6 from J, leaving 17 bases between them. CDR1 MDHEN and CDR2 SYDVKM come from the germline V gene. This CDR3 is CASSLRVGGGNGYTF. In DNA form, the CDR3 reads TGTGCCAGCAGTTTGCGGGTAGGAGGAGGGAATGGCTACACCTTC.

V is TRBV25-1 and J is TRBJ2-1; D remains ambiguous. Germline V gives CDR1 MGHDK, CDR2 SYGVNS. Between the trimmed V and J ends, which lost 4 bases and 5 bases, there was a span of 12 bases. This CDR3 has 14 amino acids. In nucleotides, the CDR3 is TGTGCCAGCAGTGGCCGCCTGACCCACAATGAGCAGTTCTTC. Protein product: CASSGRLTHNEQFF.

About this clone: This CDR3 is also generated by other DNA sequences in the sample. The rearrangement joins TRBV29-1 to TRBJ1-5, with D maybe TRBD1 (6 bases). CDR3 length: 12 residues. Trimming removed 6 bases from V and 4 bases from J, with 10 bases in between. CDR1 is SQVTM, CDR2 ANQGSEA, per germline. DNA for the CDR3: TGCAGCGTAAGGGGGTCGAATCAGCCCCAGCATTTT. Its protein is CSVRGSNQPQHF.

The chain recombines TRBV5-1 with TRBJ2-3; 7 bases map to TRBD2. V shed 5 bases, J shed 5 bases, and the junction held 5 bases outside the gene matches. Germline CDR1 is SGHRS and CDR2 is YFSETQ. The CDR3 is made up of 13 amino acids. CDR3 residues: CASRGGSKDTQYF. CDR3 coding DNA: TGCGCCAGCAGGGGCGGGAGTAAAGATACGCAGTATTTT.

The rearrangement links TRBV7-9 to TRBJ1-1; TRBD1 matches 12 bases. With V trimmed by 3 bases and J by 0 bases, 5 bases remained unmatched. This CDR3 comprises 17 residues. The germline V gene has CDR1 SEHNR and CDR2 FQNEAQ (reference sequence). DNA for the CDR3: TGTGCCAGCAGCTTCTCCGGGACAGGGGGCGTGAACACTGAAGCTTTCTTT. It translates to CASSFSGTGGVNTEAFF.

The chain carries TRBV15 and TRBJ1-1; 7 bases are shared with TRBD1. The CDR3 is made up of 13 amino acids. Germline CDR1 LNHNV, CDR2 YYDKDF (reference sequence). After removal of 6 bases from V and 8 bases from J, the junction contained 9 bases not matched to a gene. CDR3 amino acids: CATSPGRGREAFF. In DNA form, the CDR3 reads TGTGCCACCAGTCCGGGGAGGGGGCGAGAAGCTTTCTTT.

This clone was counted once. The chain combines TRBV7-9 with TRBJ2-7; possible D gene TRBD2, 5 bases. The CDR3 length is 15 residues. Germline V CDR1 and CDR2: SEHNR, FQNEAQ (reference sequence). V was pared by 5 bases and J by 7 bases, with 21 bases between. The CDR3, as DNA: TGTGCCAGCAGCCCCGGGGAGCGGATCTTCGGGGAGCAGTACTTC. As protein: CASSPGERIFGEQYF.

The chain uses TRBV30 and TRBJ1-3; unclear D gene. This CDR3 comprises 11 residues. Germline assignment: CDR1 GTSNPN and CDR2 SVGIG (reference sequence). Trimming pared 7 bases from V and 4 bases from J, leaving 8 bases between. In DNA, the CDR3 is TGTGCCTTCGGAAGAGGAAACACCATATATTTT. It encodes CAFGRGNTIYF.

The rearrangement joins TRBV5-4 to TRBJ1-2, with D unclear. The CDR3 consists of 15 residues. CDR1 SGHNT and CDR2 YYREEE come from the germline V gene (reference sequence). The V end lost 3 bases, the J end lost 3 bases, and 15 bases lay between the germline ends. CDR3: CASSSVYPGDYGYTF. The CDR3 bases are TGTGCCAGCAGCTCGGTGTACCCTGGGGACTATGGCTACACCTTC.

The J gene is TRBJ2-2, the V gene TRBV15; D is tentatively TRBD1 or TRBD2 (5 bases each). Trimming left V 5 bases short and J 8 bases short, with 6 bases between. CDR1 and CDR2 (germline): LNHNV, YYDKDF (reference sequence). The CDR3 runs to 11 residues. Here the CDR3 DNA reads TGTGCCACCAGCGGGACGGGGGAGCTGTTTTTT. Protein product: CATSGTGELFF.

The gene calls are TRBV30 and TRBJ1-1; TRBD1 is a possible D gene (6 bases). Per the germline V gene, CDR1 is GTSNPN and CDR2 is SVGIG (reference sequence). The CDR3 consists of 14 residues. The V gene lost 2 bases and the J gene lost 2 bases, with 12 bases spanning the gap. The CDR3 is CAWSHRGHNTEAFF. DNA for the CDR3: TGTGCCTGGAGTCATAGGGGACATAACACTGAAGCTTTCTTT.

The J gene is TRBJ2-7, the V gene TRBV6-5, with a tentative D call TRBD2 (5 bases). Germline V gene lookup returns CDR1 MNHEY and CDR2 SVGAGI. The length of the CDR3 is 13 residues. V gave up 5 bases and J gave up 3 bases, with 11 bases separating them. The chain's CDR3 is CASSPIGGYEQYF. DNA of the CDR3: TGTGCCAGCAGTCCAATAGGAGGCTACGAGCAGTACTTC.

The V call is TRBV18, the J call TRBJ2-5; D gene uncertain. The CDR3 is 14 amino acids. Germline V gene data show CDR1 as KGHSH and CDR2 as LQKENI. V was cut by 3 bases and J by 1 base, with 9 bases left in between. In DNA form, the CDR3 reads TGTGCCAGCTCACCGGCACAGCCCCAAGAGACCCAGTACTTC. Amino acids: CASSPAQPQETQYF.

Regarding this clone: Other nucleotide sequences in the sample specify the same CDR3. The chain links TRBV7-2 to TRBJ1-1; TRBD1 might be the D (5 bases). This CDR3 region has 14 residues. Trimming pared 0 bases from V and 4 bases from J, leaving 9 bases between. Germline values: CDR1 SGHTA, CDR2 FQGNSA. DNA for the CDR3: TGTGCCAGCAGCTTAGCTAGGGGTAGCACTGAAGCTTTCTTT. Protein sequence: CASSLARGSTEAFF.

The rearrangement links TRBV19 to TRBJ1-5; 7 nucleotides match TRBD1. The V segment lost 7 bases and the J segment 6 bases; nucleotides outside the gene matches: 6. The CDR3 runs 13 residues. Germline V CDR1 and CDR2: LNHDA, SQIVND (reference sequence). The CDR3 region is CASTPGGRQPQHF. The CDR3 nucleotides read TGTGCCAGTACCCCAGGGGGTCGTCAGCCCCAGCATTTT.

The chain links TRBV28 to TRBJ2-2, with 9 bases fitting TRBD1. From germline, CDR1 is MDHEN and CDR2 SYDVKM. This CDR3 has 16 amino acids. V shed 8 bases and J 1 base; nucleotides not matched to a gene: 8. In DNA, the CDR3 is TGTGCCAGCGGGGGCCCGGGACAGGGGAACACCGGGGAGCTGTTTTTT. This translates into CASGGPGQGNTGELFF. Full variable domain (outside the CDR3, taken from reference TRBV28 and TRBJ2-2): DVKVTQSSRYLVKRTGEKVFLECVQDMDHENMFWYRQDPGLGLRLIYFSYDVKMKEKGDIPEGYSVSREKKERFSLILESASTNQTSMYLCASGGPGQGNTGELFFGEGSRLTVL.

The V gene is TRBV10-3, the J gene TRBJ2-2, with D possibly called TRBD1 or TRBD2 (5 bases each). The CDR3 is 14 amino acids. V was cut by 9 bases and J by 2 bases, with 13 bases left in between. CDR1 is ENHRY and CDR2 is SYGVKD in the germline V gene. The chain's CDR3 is CAITRDGNTGELFF. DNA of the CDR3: TGTGCCATTACGAGGGACGGCAACACCGGGGAGCTGTTTTTT.

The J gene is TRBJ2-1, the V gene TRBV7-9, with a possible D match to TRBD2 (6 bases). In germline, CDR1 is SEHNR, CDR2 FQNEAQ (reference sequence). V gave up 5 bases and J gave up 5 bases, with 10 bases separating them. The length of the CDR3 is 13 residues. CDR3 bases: TGTGCCAGCAGCGGGAGGAACGACAATGAGCAGTTCTTC. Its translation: CASSGRNDNEQFF.

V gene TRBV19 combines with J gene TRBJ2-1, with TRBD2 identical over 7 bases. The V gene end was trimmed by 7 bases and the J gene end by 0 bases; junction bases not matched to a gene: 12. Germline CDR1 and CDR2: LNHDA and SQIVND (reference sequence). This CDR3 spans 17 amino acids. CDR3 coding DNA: TGTGCCAGTACCCCCCAAGGCCTAGCGGCCTCCTACAATGAGCAGTTCTTC. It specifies CASTPQGLAASYNEQFF.